These T cell receptor beta chains were read from a single sample in a study of identical twins. Via MiXCR, TCRdb re-called the 5' RACE reads, giving one row per CDR3 protein. The profile shows approximately 210,000 distinct CDR3 sequences, 15% to 20% of them singletons. The same data also went into a second study, on T cells expressing NK-cell markers.

The sample comprised CD8+ T cells sorted from blood. The source is a woman between 18 and 29 years old in good health. CDR3s include the opening cysteine and the closing phenylalanine or tryptophan. A D gene is named only where the DNA matches it firmly. Clone size is given for some rows only: seen once, a few or many times, or a class if the clone is expanded.

DNA	CDR3	D	J	size	V
TGCAGTGCTAGAGATCCAGCGGGGGTAGATACGCAGTATTTT	CSARDPAGVDTQYF	TRBD2	TRBJ2-3	few	TRBV20-1
TGTGCCAGCAGTGTCGGGGGTGCGGATACGCAGTATTTT	CASSVGGADTQYF	.	TRBJ2-3	many	TRBV9
TGCAGTGCTAGAGATAGGACGGCAAGGGTGTACGAGCAGTACTTC	CSARDRTARVYEQYF	.	TRBJ2-7	.	TRBV20-1
TGTGCCAGCAGCAAAGGCCGGACCCAGTACTTC	CASSKGRTQYF	.	TRBJ2-5	few	TRBV21-1
TGTGCCAGCGGCGTTGCTGTGCTTGAGCAGTTCTTC	CASGVAVLEQFF	.	TRBJ2-1	few	TRBV12-3/TRBV12-4
TGTGCCAGCAGTTCGACCCTTGACAAATACGAGCAGTACTTC	CASSSTLDKYEQYF	.	TRBJ2-7	.	TRBV27
TGTGCCAGCAGCCTCACGTCAGGTCTTGGCACAGATACGCAGTATTTT	CASSLTSGLGTDTQYF	.	TRBJ2-3	few	TRBV6-5
TGCAGCGTTGAGGCCATAGCGGGGGGCGTCAATGAGCAGTTCTTC	CSVEAIAGGVNEQFF	TRBD2	TRBJ2-1	.	TRBV29-1
TGTGCCAGCAGGACGGGAGGTGAAGCTTTCTTT	CASRTGGEAFF	.	TRBJ1-1	few	TRBV12-3/TRBV12-4
TGTGCCAGCAAAGCAAGAGAGGCTGGGGCCAACGTCCTGACTTTC	CASKAREAGANVLTF	.	TRBJ2-6	.	TRBV6-1
TGTGCCAGCAGCCCCCACAATGGGCTTTCAGATACGCAGTATTTT	CASSPHNGLSDTQYF	.	TRBJ2-3	.	TRBV7-9
TGTGCCAGCAGCTTATACACTGAAGCTTTCTTT	CASSLYTEAFF	.	TRBJ1-1	few	TRBV7-9
TGTGCCAGCAGCCCCAGTGGGGGGGCGAGAAGGGAGACCCAGTACTTC	CASSPSGGARRETQYF	.	TRBJ2-5	.	TRBV9
TGTGCCAGCAGGGGGACGTTGGACTACGAGCAGTACTTC	CASRGTLDYEQYF	.	TRBJ2-7	.	TRBV27
TGTGCCATCAGTGAGGCTGGCGATCAGCCCCAGCATTTT	CAISEAGDQPQHF	.	TRBJ1-5	few	TRBV10-3
TGTGCCAGCAGTTACGGGGGGGACACCGGGGAGCTGTTTTTT	CASSYGGDTGELFF	TRBD2	TRBJ2-2	.	TRBV6-5
TGCAGCGTTGAACAGGGGAACACTGAAGCTTTCTTT	CSVEQGNTEAFF	.	TRBJ1-1	many	TRBV29-1
TGCGCCAGCAGCTTGCAGGGGACACCGAACACTGAAGCTTTCTTT	CASSLQGTPNTEAFF	.	TRBJ1-1	.	TRBV5-1
TGCAGCGGCCTCGTTTCGGGCCTCGGGGTAGCTTTCTTT	CSGLVSGLGVAFF	.	TRBJ1-1	many	TRBV29-1
TGTGCCAGCAGTCGTAAGGGAGCTGAGTACTACGAGCAGTACTTC	CASSRKGAEYYEQYF	.	TRBJ2-7	.	TRBV6-1
TGCAGTGCTAGGACCAGGGTAGGACAGCCCCAGCATTTT	CSARTRVGQPQHF	.	TRBJ1-5	.	TRBV20-1
TGCAGCGTTGAAGGCGGGGACACAGATACGCAGTATTTT	CSVEGGDTDTQYF	.	TRBJ2-3	many	TRBV29-1
TGTGCCACCCCTTCGGCGGACCAAGAGACCCAGTACTTC	CATPSADQETQYF	.	TRBJ2-5	.	TRBV7-9
TGTGCCAGCAGCTTAGAAGGGGACCCCAACCAGGATGAGCAGTTCTTC	CASSLEGDPNQDEQFF	.	TRBJ2-1	few	TRBV7-9
TGTGCCAGCAGATTCGGGACTAGCGGGGGCTACGAGCAGTACTTC	CASRFGTSGGYEQYF	TRBD2	TRBJ2-7	few	TRBV27
TGCGCCAGCAGCTTCTTCGGCGGAGTTGGAAATGAGCAGTTCTTC	CASSFFGGVGNEQFF	.	TRBJ2-1	many	TRBV5-1
TGTGCCAGCGTCGCGGGCAACACAGATACGCAGTATTTT	CASVAGNTDTQYF	.	TRBJ2-3	few	TRBV27
TGCAGCGTTGAAAGGGGCGACTACAATGAGCAGTTCTTC	CSVERGDYNEQFF	.	TRBJ2-1	.	TRBV29-1